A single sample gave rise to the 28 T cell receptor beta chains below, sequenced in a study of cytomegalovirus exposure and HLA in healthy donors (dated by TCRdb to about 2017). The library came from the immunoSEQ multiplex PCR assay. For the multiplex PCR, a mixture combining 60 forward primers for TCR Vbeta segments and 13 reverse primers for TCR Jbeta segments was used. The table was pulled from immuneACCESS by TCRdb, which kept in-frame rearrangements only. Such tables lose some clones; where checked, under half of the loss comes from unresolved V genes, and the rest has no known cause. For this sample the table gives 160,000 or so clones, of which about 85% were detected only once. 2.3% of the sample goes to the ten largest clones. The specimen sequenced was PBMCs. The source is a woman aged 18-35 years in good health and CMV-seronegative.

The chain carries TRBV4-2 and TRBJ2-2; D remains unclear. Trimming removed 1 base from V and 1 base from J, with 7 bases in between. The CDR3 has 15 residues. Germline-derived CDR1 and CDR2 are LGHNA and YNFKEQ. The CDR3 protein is CASSQAPKNTGELFF. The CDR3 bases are TGTGCCAGCAGCCAAGCCCCAAAGAACACCGGGGAGCTGTTTTTT.

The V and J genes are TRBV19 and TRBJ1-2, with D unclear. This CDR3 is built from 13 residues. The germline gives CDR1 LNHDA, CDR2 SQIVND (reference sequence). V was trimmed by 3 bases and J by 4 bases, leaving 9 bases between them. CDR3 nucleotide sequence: TGTGCCAGTAGTATGGGCAGCATCTATGGCTACACCTTC. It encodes CASSMGSIYGYTF.

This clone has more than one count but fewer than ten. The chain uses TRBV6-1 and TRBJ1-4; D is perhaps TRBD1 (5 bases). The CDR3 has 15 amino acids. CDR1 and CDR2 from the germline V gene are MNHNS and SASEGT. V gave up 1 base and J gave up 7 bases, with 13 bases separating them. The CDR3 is CASSEGAGTGEKLFF. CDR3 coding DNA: TGTGCCAGCAGTGAAGGGGCGGGGACCGGTGAAAAACTGTTTTTT.

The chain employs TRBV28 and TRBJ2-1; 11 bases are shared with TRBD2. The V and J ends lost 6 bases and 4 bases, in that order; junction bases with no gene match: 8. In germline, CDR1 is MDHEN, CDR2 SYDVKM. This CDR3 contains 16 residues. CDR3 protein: CASSHWRTSGYNEQFF. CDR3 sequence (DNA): TGTGCCAGCAGCCATTGGAGGACTAGCGGGTACAATGAGCAGTTCTTC.

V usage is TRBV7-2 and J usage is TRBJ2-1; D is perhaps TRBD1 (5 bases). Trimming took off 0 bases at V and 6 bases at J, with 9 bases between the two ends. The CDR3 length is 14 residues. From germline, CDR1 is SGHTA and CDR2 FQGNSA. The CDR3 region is CASSLAGPLNEQFF. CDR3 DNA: TGTGCCAGCAGCTTAGCGGGGCCGCTCAATGAGCAGTTCTTC.

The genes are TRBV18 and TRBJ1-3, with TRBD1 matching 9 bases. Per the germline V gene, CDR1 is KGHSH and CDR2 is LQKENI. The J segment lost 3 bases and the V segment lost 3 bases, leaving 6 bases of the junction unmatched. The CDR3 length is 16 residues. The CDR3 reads CASSPSTGGDGNTIYF. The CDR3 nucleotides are TGTGCCAGCTCACCGTCGACAGGGGGAGATGGAAACACCATATATTTT.

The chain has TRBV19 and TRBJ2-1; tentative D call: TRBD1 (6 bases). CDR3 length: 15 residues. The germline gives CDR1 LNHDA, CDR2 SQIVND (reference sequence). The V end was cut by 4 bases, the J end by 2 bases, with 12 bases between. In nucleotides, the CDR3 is TGTGCCAGTAGTACCAAGACAGGTACCTACAATGAGCAGTTCTTC. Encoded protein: CASSTKTGTYNEQFF.

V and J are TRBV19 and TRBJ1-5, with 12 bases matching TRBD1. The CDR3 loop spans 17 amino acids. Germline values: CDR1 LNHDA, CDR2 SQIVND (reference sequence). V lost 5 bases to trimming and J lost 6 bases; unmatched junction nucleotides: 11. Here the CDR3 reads CASSARPGTGGSQPQHF. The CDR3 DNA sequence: TGTGCCAGTAGTGCACGACCCGGGACAGGGGGCAGTCAGCCCCAGCATTTT.

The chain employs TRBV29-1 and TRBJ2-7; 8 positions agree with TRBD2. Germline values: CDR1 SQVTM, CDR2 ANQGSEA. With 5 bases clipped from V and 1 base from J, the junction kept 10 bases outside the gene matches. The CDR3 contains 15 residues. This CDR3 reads CSVRGGHLSSYEQYF. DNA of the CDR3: TGCAGCGTTCGGGGGGGCCATTTATCATCCTACGAGCAGTACTTC.

In DNA form, the CDR3 reads TGCGCCAGCAGCCCCAGGGGGAGACCCTACGAGCAGTACTTC. Translating it yields CASSPRGRPYEQYF. The rearrangement uses TRBV5-1 and TRBJ2-7, with 7 bases lining up with TRBD1. Losses at the gene ends were 4 bases for V and 2 bases for J; bases not matched to a gene: 6. Germline-derived CDR1 and CDR2 are SGHRS and YFSETQ. The CDR3 runs 14 residues. Based on the CDR3 plus reference TRBV5-1 and TRBJ2-7, the full variable domain is KAGVTQTPRYLIKTRGQQVTLSCSPISGHRSVSWYQQTPGQGLQFLFEYFSETQRNKGNFPGRFSGRQFSNSRSEMNVSTLELGDSALYLCASSPRGRPYEQYFGPGTRLTVT.

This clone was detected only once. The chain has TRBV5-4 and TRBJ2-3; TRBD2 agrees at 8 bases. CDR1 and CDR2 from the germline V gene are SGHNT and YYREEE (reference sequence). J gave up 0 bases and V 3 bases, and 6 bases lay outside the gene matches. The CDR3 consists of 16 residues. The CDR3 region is CASSSAGTRSTDTQYF. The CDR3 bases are TGTGCCAGCAGCTCCGCCGGGACTAGGAGCACAGATACGCAGTATTTT.

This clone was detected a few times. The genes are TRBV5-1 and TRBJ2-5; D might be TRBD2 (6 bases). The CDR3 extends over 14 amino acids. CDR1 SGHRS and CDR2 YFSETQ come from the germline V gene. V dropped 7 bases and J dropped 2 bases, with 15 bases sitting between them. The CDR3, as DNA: TGCGCCAGCGCGGAGGGGACGTCACAAGAGACCCAGTACTTC. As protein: CASAEGTSQETQYF.

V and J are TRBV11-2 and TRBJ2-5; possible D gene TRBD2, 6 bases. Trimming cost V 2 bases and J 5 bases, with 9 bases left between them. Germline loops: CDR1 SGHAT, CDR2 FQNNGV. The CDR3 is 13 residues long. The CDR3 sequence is CASSLIREETQYF. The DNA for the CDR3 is TGTGCCAGCAGCTTAATCCGGGAGGAGACCCAGTACTTC.

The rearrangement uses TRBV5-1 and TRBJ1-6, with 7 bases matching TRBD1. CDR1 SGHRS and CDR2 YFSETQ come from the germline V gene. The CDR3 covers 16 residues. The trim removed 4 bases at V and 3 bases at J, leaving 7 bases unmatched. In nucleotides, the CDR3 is TGCGCCAGCAGCGCGCCCGGGACAGTCTATAATTCACCCCTCCACTTT. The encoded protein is CASSAPGTVYNSPLHF. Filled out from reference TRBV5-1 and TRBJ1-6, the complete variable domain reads KAGVTQTPRYLIKTRGQQVTLSCSPISGHRSVSWYQQTPGQGLQFLFEYFSETQRNKGNFPGRFSGRQFSNSRSEMNVSTLELGDSALYLCASSAPGTVYNSPLHFGNGTRLTVT.

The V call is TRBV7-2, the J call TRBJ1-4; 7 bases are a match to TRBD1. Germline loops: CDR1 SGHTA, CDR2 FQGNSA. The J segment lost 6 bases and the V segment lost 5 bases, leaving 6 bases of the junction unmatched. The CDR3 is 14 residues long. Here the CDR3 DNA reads TGTGCCAGCAGCCTCGGGACAGCATATGAAAAACTGTTTTTT. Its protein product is CASSLGTAYEKLFF. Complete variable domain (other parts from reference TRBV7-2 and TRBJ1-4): GAGVSQSPSNKVTEKGKDVELRCDPISGHTALYWYRQSLGQGLEFLIYFQGNSAPDKSGLPSDRFSAERTGGSVSTLTIQRTQQEDSAVYLCASSLGTAYEKLFFGSGTQLSVL.

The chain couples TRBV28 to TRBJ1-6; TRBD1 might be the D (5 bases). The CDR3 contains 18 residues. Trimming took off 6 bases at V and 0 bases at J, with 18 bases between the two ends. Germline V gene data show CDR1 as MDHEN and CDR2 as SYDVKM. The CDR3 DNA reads TGTGCCAGCAGGCCTTCCCCAGGACAAAGCTCCTATAATTCACCCCTCCACTTT. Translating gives CASRPSPGQSSYNSPLHF. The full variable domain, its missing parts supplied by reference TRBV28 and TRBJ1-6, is DVKVTQSSRYLVKRTGEKVFLECVQDMDHENMFWYRQDPGLGLRLIYFSYDVKMKEKGDIPEGYSVSREKKERFSLILESASTNQTSMYLCASRPSPGQSSYNSPLHFGNGTRLTVT.

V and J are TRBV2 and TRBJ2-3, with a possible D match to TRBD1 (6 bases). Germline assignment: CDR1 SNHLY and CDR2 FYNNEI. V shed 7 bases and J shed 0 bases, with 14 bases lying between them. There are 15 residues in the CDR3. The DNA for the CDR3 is TGTGCCAGCACCCAAGGGGGAGCTAGCACAGATACGCAGTATTTT. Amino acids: CASTQGGASTDTQYF.

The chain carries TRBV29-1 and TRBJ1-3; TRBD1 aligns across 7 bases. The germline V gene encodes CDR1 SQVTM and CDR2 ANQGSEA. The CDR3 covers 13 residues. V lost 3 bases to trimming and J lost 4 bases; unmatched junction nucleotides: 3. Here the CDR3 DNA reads TGCAGCGTTGAGGCAGGGGGAGGAAACACCATATATTTT. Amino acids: CSVEAGGGNTIYF. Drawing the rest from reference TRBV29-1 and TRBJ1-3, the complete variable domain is SAVISQKPSRDICQRGTSLTIQCQVDSQVTMMFWYRQQPGQSLTLIATANQGSEATYESGFVIDKFPISRPNLTFSTLTVSNMSPEDSSIYLCSVEAGGGNTIYFGEGSWLTVV.

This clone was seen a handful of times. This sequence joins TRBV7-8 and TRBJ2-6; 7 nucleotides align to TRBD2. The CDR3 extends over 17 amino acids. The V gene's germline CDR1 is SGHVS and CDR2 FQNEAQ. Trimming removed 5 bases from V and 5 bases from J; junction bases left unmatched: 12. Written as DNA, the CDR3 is TGTGCCAGCAGCATAGGAAGAGGGAGGGCTCGGGCCAACGTCCTGACTTTC. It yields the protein CASSIGRGRARANVLTF.

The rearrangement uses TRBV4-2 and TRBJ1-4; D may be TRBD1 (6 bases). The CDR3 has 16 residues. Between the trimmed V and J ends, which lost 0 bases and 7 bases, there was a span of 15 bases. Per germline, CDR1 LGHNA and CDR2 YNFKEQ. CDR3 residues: CASSQDRAGVSEKLFF. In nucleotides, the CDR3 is TGTGCCAGCAGCCAAGATCGGGCAGGGGTGAGTGAAAAACTGTTTTTT.

The CDR3 nucleotides read TGTGCCAGCAGCAGCAGGGTAGGGAGCAATCAGCCCCAGCATTTT. Translated: CASSSRVGSNQPQHF. The chain links TRBV14 to TRBJ1-5; possible D gene TRBD1, 5 bases. Trimming took off 5 bases at V and 1 base at J, with 12 bases between the two ends. CDR1 SGHDN and CDR2 FVKESK come from the germline V gene. The CDR3 length is 15 residues.

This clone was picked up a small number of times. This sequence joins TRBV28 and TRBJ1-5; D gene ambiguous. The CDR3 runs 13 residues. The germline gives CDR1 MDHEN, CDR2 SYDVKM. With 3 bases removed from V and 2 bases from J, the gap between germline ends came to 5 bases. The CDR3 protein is CASSFGGNQPQHF. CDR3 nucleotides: TGTGCCAGCAGTTTTGGAGGCAATCAGCCCCAGCATTTT.

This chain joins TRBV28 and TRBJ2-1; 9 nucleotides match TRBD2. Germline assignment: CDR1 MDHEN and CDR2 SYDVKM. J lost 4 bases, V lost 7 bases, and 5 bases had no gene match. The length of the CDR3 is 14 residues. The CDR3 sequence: CASTAGGSYNEQFF. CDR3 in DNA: TGTGCCAGCACCGCGGGGGGGTCATACAATGAGCAGTTCTTC.

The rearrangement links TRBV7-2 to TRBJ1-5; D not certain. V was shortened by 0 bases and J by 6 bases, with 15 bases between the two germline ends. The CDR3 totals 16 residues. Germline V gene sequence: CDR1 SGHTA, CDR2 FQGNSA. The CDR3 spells CASSLALGGLAQPQHF. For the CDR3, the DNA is TGTGCCAGCAGCTTAGCGTTGGGAGGGCTGGCTCAGCCCCAGCATTTT.

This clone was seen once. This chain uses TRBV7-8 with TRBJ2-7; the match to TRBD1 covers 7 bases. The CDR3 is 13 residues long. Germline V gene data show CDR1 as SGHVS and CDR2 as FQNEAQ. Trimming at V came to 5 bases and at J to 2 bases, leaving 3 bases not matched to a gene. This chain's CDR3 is CASSPDRAYEQYF. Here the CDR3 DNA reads TGTGCCAGCAGCCCAGACAGGGCCTACGAGCAGTACTTC.

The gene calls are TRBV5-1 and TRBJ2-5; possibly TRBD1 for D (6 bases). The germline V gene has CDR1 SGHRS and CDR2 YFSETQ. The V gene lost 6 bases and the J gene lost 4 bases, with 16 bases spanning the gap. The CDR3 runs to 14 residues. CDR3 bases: TGCGCCAGCACCTTAGGACAGCACAGAGAGACCCAGTACTTC. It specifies CASTLGQHRETQYF.

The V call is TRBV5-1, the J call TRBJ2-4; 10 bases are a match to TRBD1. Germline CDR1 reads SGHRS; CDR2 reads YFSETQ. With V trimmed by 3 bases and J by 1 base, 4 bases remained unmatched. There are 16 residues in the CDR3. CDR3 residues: CASSSRQGAAKNIQYF. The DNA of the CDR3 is TGCGCCAGCAGCTCCCGACAGGGGGCGGCCAAAAACATTCAGTACTTC.

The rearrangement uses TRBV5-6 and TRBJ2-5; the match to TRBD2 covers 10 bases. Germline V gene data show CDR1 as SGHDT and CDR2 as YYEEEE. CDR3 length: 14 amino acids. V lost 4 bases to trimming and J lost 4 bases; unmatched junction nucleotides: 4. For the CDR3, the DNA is TGTGCCAGCAGCCGAGCGGGGGGGCGAGAGACCCAGTACTTC. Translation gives CASSRAGGRETQYF.